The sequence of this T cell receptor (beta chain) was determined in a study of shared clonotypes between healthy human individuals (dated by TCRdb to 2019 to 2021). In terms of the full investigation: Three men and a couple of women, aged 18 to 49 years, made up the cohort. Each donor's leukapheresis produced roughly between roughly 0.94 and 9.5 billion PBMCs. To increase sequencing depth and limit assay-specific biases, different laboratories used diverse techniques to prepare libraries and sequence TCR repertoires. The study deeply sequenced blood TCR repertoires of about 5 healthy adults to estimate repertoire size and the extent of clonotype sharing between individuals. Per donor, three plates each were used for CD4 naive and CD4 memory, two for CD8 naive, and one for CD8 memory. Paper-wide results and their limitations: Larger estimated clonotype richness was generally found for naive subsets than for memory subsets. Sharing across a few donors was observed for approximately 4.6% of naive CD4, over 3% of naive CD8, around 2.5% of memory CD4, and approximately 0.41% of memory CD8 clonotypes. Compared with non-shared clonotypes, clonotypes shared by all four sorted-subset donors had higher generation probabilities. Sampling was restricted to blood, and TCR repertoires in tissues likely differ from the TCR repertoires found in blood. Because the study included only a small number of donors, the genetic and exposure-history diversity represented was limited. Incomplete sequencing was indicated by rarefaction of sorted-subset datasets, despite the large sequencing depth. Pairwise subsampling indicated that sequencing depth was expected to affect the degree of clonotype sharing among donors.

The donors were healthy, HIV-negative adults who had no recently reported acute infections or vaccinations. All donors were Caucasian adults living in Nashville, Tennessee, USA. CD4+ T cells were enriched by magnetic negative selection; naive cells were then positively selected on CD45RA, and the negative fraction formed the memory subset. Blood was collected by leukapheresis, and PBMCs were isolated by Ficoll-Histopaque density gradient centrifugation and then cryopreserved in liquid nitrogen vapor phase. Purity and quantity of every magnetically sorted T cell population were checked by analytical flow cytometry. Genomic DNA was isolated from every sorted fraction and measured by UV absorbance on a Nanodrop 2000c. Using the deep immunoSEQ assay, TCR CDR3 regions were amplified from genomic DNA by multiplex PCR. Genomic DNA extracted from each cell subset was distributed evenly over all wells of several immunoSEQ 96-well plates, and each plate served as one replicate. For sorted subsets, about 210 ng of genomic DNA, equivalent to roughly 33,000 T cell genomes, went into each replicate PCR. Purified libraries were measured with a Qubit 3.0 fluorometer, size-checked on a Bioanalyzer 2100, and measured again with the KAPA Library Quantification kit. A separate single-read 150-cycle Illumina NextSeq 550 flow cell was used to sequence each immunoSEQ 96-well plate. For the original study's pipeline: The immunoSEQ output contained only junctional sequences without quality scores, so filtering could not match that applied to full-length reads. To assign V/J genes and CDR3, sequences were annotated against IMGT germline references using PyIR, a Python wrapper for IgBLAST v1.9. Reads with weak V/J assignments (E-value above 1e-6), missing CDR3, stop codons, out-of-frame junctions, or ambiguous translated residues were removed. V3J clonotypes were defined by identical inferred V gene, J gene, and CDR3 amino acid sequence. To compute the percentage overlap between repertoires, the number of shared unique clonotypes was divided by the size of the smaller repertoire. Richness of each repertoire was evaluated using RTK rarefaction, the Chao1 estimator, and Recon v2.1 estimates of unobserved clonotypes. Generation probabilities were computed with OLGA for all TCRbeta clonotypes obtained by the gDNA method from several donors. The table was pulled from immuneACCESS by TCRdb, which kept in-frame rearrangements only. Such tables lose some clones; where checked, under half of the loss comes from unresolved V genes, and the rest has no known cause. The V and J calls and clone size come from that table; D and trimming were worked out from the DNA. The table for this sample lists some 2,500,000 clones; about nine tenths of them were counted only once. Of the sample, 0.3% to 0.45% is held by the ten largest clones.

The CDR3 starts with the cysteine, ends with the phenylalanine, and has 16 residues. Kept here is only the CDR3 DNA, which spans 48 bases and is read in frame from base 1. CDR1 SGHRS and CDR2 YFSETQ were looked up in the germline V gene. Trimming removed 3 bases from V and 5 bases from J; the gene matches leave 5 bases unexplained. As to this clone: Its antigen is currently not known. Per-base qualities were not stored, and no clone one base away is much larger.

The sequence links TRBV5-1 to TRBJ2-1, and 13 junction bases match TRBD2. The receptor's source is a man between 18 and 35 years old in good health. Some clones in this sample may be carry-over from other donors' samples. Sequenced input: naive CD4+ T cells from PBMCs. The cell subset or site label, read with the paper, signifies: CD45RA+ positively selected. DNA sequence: TGCGCCAGCAGCTGGAAACTAGCGGGAGGGCACAATGAGCAGTTCTTC. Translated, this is CASSWKLAGGHNEQFF.